One and the same sample provided the 27 T cell receptor beta chains below, sequenced in a study of control samples from healthy donors and cancer patients. TCRdb keeps only in-frame clones here, not all; method: immunoSEQ multiplex PCR. The sample comprises about 180,000 clones, roughly 89% of which are singletons, and 1.4% rests with the top ten. Sequencing was done on a sample of blood. Every receptor here comes from a woman between 50 and 59 years old in good health.

This chain joins TRBV5-6 and TRBJ1-3; TRBD1 agrees at 8 bases. This CDR3 is 15 amino acids long. Per germline, CDR1 SGHDT and CDR2 YYEEEE. Trimming at V came to 1 base and at J to 3 bases, leaving 3 bases not matched to a gene. The DNA of the CDR3 is TGTGCCAGCAGCTTGAGACAGGGGTTTGGAAACACCATATATTTT. Translation gives CASSLRQGFGNTIYF.

The V and J genes are TRBV3-1 (or the pseudogene TRBV3-2) and TRBJ2-5; 16 bases are shared with TRBD2. V trimming: 4 bases; J trimming: 6 bases; junction bases outside the gene matches: 11. The CDR3 has 18 amino acids. Germline V lookup: CDR1 LGHDT, CDR2 YNNKEL (reference sequence). The CDR3 region is CASSPGTSGGAVGQTQYF. The CDR3 DNA is TGTGCCAGCAGCCCGGGGACTAGCGGGGGGGCCGTTGGCCAGACCCAGTACTTC.

The rearrangement joins TRBV4-1 to TRBJ2-1; D unclear. The germline V gene has CDR1 MGHRA and CDR2 YSYEKL. Trimming cost V 4 bases and J 5 bases, with 9 bases left between them. This CDR3 has 13 residues. The CDR3 loop reads CASSPGRNNEQFF. The CDR3, as DNA: TGCGCCAGCAGCCCCGGGCGTAACAATGAGCAGTTCTTC.

The chain recombines TRBV6-6 with TRBJ1-1; possibly TRBD1 for D (6 bases). Germline lookup yields CDR1 MNHNY and CDR2 SVGAGI (reference sequence). The CDR3 covers 12 residues. Trimming took off 5 bases at V and 7 bases at J, with 11 bases between the two ends. Written as DNA, the CDR3 is TGTGCCAGCAGTGCGACAGGATATGAAGCTTTCTTT. It translates to CASSATGYEAFF.

This clone occurred once. The rearrangement links TRBV3-1 (or the pseudogene TRBV3-2) to TRBJ1-2, with a tentative D call TRBD1 (5 bases). There are 14 residues in the CDR3. Trimming took 0 bases from V and 5 from J, leaving 10 bases between them. CDR1 and CDR2 (germline): LGHDT, YNNKEL (reference sequence). CDR3 sequence (DNA): TGTGCCAGCAGCCAAGACACAGGAATTTATGGCTACACCTTC. This gives the protein CASSQDTGIYGYTF.

The DNA for the CDR3 is TGTGCCAGCAGCTTAACCGGACTCCGCGAAAAACTGTTTTTT. This sequence encodes CASSLTGLREKLFF. The rearrangement links TRBV7-2 to TRBJ1-4; D remains unclear. CDR1 is SGHTA, CDR2 FQGNSA, per germline. V lost 2 bases to trimming and J lost 8 bases, with 12 bases between them. The CDR3 consists of 14 residues.

The chain has TRBV5-1 and TRBJ1-1, with D perhaps TRBD1 (6 bases). Trimming removed 4 bases at V and 2 bases at J, with 12 bases between. This CDR3 has 14 residues. The germline V gene has CDR1 SGHRS and CDR2 YFSETQ. The CDR3 is CASSRTGSNTEAFF. The CDR3 nucleotides are TGCGCCAGCAGCAGAACAGGGTCAAACACTGAAGCTTTCTTT. The full variable domain, in which reference TRBV5-1 and TRBJ1-1 provide the parts outside the CDR3, is KAGVTQTPRYLIKTRGQQVTLSCSPISGHRSVSWYQQTPGQGLQFLFEYFSETQRNKGNFPGRFSGRQFSNSRSEMNVSTLELGDSALYLCASSRTGSNTEAFFGQGTRLTVV.

The rearrangement uses TRBV30 and TRBJ2-7; 8 bases map to TRBD1. Germline V gives CDR1 GTSNPN, CDR2 SVGIG (reference sequence). The CDR3 sequence is 11 residues long. Trimming removed 8 bases from V and 9 bases from J; junction bases left unmatched: 9. The CDR3 nucleotides read TGTGCCGCCCGGACAGGGCCTTGGCAGTACTTC. This codes for CAARTGPWQYF.

The CDR3 sequence is CASSDPGRGHEQYF. The CDR3 nucleotides are TGTGCCAGCAGCGACCCGGGAAGGGGACACGAGCAGTACTTC. The chain is built from TRBV2 and TRBJ2-7; D might be TRBD1 or TRBD2, each matching 5 bases. V was cut by 6 bases and J by 5 bases, with 17 bases left in between. Germline values: CDR1 SNHLY, CDR2 FYNNEI. The CDR3 sequence is 14 residues long.

V is TRBV28 and J is TRBJ2-7; no firm D call. This CDR3 has 15 residues. Trimming took off 4 bases at V and 4 bases at J, with 17 bases between the two ends. Germline values: CDR1 MDHEN, CDR2 SYDVKM. The CDR3 DNA reads as TGTGCCAGCAGTTCCGCGGCGGTCAGCCTTTACGAGCAGTACTTC. Its protein is CASSSAAVSLYEQYF.

This chain connects TRBV7-3 to TRBJ2-5; 7 positions agree with TRBD2. Germline V CDR1 and CDR2: SGHTA, FQGTGA. The V gene end was trimmed by 2 bases and the J gene end by 4 bases; junction bases not matched to a gene: 7. This CDR3 contains 15 residues. The CDR3 reads CASSLFASGTETQYF. As DNA, the CDR3 is TGTGCCAGCAGCTTATTCGCGAGCGGGACAGAGACCCAGTACTTC.

The chain joins TRBV28 to TRBJ1-3, with unresolved D. The germline V and J ends were trimmed by 1 base and 5 bases, with 9 bases remaining between them. The CDR3 length is 14 residues. In germline, CDR1 is MDHEN, CDR2 SYDVKM. The CDR3 loop reads CASSLSSERNTIYF. In nucleotides, the CDR3 is TGTGCCAGCAGTTTATCTTCAGAGAGAAACACCATATATTTT.

The V and J genes are TRBV28 and TRBJ2-5, with 7 bases that match TRBD2. CDR1 and CDR2 (germline): MDHEN, SYDVKM. J gave up 4 bases and V 5 bases, and 16 bases lay outside the gene matches. This CDR3 is 17 amino acids long. The DNA of the CDR3 is TGTGCCAGCAGTCCTACCCGCCGGGGACTAAAGGGAGAGACCCAGTACTTC. Residues: CASSPTRRGLKGETQYF.

V and J are TRBV12-3 or TRBV12-4 and TRBJ2-1; the D gene could be TRBD1 or TRBD2 (5 bases each). V lost 10 bases, J lost 9 bases, and 13 bases lay in between. The CDR3 spans 11 residues. The CDR3: CATMAGAEQFF. The CDR3 coding sequence is TGTGCCACTATGGCCGGGGCTGAGCAGTTCTTC.

This rearrangement joins TRBV4-3 to TRBJ1-5, with 8 bases that match TRBD1. V lost 5 bases and J lost 5; bases outside the gene matches: 8. Germline V CDR1 and CDR2: LGHNA, YSLEER. The CDR3 has 15 residues. In DNA form, the CDR3 reads TGCGCCAGCAGCAGCCGACAGGGGTCAGATCAGCCCCAGCATTTT. Encoded protein: CASSSRQGSDQPQHF.

This clone showed up just once. The chain links TRBV24-1 to TRBJ2-7; 8 bases are shared with TRBD1. The CDR3 has 14 amino acids. In germline, CDR1 is KGHDR, CDR2 SFDVKD. The V segment lost 5 bases and the J segment 7 bases; nucleotides outside the gene matches: 9. The CDR3 reads CATSGQGTVGEQYF. The CDR3 bases are TGTGCCACCAGTGGACAGGGGACGGTGGGGGAGCAGTACTTC.

V usage is TRBV20-1 and J usage is TRBJ1-1; TRBD1 matches at 7 bases. The CDR3 loop spans 14 amino acids. Losses at the gene ends were 3 bases for V and 5 bases for J; bases not matched to a gene: 9. Germline V gene lookup returns CDR1 DFQATT and CDR2 SNEGSKA (reference sequence). The CDR3 sequence is CSASYATGRTEAFF. The CDR3 DNA reads as TGCAGTGCTAGTTACGCGACAGGGCGGACTGAAGCTTTCTTT.

V is TRBV18 and J is TRBJ1-6; TRBD1 is a possible D gene (5 bases). The germline gives CDR1 KGHSH, CDR2 LQKENI. The length of the CDR3 is 13 residues. The V end lost 5 bases, the J end lost 7 bases, and 9 bases lay between the germline ends. The CDR3 loop is CASSTDRNSPLHF. Here the CDR3 DNA reads TGTGCCAGCTCAACCGACAGAAATTCACCCCTCCACTTT.

The rearrangement joins TRBV11-2 to TRBJ1-5; unclear D gene. This CDR3 spans 13 amino acids. In germline, CDR1 is SGHAT, CDR2 FQNNGV. V dropped 3 bases and J dropped 9 bases, with 12 bases sitting between them. CDR3 sequence (DNA): TGTGCCAGCAGCTTCGAGGCACCGGGGCCCCAGCATTTT. The encoded protein is CASSFEAPGPQHF.

The chain couples TRBV29-1 to TRBJ1-1; D is unresolved. This CDR3 is 11 amino acids long. Germline CDR1 reads SQVTM; CDR2 reads ANQGSEA. The V and J ends lost 4 bases and 1 base respectively, with 4 bases between them. CDR3 sequence (DNA): TGCAGCGTTGTGGAGAACACTGAAGCTTTCTTT. Protein product: CSVVENTEAFF.

This sequence joins TRBV6-5 and TRBJ1-3; no reliable D call. CDR1 is MNHEY, CDR2 SVGAGI, per germline. This CDR3 contains 13 residues. Trimming stripped 5 bases from V and 0 bases from J, with 5 bases between. In DNA, the CDR3 is TGTGCCAGCAGTCAATTCTCTGGAAACACCATATATTTT. Amino acid sequence: CASSQFSGNTIYF.

The rearrangement uses TRBV29-1 and TRBJ2-3; D is uncertain. The germline V gene has CDR1 SQVTM and CDR2 ANQGSEA. The CDR3 loop spans 14 amino acids. V was clipped by 1 base and J by 0 bases, with 8 bases between them. The CDR3 DNA follows: TGCAGCGTTGAAGGAGCTTCTAGCACAGATACGCAGTATTTT. It encodes CSVEGASSTDTQYF.

The CDR3 here is CASSLEGYEAFF. For the CDR3, the DNA is TGCGCCAGCAGCTTGGAAGGGTATGAAGCTTTCTTT. This sequence joins TRBV5-1 and TRBJ1-1; D is uncertain. V was cut by 0 bases and J by 7 bases, with 7 bases left in between. This CDR3 spans 12 amino acids. Germline CDR1 SGHRS, CDR2 YFSETQ.

The V call is TRBV7-7, the J call TRBJ2-5; 7 bases are a match to TRBD1. The CDR3 sequence is 13 residues long. Per germline, CDR1 SSHAT and CDR2 FNYEAQ (reference sequence). Germline trimming cut 8 bases from V and 1 base from J; bases unmatched to any gene: 4. The CDR3 protein is CASGRDSQETQYF. Here the CDR3 DNA reads TGTGCCAGCGGACGGGACAGCCAAGAGACCCAGTACTTC.

The chain has TRBV27 and TRBJ1-1, with 7 bases that match TRBD1. Germline values: CDR1 MNHEY, CDR2 SMNVEV (reference sequence). The junction had 8 bases not matched to a gene; V was cut back by 10 bases and J by 0 bases. This CDR3 is 14 amino acids long. CDR3 sequence reads: CATVRQGMNTEAFF. For the CDR3, the DNA is TGTGCCACAGTCCGACAGGGCATGAACACTGAAGCTTTCTTT.

The rearrangement uses TRBV7-6 and TRBJ2-7; 10 nucleotides align to TRBD2. Germline V gene lookup returns CDR1 SGHVS and CDR2 FNYEAQ. Trimming removed 4 bases from V and 3 bases from J; junction bases left unmatched: 6. The CDR3 loop spans 15 amino acids. The CDR3 is CASSSAGGKNYEQYF. DNA of the CDR3: TGTGCCAGCAGCTCAGCGGGGGGGAAAAACTACGAGCAGTACTTC.

This chain uses TRBV7-9 with TRBJ1-5; no firm D call. The V gene's germline CDR1 is SEHNR and CDR2 FQNEAQ (reference sequence). The CDR3 totals 12 residues. V lost 5 bases and J 2 bases, leaving 4 bases between the germline ends. CDR3 sequence: CASSIGNQPQHF. The DNA for the CDR3 is TGTGCCAGCAGCATTGGCAATCAGCCCCAGCATTTT.